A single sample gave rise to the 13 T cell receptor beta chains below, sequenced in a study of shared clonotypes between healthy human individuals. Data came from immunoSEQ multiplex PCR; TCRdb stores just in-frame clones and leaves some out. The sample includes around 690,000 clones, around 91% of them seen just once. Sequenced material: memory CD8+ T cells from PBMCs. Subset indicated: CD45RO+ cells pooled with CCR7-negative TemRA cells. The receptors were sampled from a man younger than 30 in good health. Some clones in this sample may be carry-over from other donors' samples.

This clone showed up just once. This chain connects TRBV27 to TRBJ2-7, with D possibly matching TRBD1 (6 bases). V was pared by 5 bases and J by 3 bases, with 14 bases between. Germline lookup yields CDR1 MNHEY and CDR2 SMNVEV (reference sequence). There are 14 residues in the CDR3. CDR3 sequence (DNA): TGTGCCAGCAGTATCAGACAGGAAGGCTACGAGCAGTACTTC. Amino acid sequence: CASSIRQEGYEQYF.

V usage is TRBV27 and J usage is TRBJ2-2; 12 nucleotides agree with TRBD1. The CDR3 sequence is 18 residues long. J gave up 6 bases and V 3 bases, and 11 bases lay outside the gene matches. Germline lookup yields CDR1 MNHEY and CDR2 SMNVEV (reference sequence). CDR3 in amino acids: CASSLSGQGAPRPGELFF. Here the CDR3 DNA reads TGTGCCAGCAGTTTGTCGGGACAGGGGGCGCCCAGGCCCGGGGAGCTGTTTTTT.

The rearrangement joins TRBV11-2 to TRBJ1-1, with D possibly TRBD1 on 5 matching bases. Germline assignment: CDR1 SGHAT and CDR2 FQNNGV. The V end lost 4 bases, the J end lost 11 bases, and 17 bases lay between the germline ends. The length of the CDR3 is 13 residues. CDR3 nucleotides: TGTGCCAGCAGCTCACTCTCGTCGCGGGGGGCTTTCTTT. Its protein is CASSSLSSRGAFF.

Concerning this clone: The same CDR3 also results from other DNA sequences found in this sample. The CDR3 DNA reads as TGTGCCAGTATCTGGGGCACTGAAGCTTTCTTT. Protein: CASIWGTEAFF. This chain connects TRBV19 to TRBJ1-1; no clear D. Germline CDR1 reads LNHDA; CDR2 reads SQIVND (reference sequence). The CDR3 loop spans 11 amino acids. V shed 7 bases and J shed 4 bases, with 7 bases lying between them.

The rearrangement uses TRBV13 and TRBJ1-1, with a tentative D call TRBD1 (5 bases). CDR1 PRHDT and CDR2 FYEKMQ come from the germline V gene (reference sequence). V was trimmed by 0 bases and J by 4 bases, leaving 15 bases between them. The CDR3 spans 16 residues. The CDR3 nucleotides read TGTGCCAGCAGCTTAGGCGACGGAGGGGAGGGCACTGAAGCTTTCTTT. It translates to CASSLGDGGEGTEAFF.

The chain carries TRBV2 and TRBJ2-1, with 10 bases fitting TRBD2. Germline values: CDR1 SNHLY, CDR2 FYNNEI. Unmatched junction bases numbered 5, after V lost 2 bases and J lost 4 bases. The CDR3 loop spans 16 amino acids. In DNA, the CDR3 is TGTGCCAGCAGTGAAAACGGACTAGCGGAGTACAATGAGCAGTTCTTC. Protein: CASSENGLAEYNEQFF.

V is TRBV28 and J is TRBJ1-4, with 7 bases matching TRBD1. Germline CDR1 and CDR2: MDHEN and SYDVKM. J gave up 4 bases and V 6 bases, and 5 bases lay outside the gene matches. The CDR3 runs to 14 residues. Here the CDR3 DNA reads TGTGCCAGCAGGTCGGGACAGCGTAATGAAAAACTGTTTTTT. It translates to CASRSGQRNEKLFF.

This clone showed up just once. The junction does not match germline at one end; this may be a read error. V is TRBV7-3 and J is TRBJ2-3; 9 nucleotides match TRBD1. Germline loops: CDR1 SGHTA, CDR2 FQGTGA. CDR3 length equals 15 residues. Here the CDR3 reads CASSLTGGGEDTQYF. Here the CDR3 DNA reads TGTGCCAGCAGCCTAACAGGGGGCGGGGAAGATACGCAGTATTTT.

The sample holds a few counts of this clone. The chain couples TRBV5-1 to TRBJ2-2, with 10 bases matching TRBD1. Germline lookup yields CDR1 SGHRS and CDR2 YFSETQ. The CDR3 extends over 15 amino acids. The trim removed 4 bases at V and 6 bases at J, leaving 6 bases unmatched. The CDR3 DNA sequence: TGCGCCAGCAGCGGGGGACAGGGGCGTCCCGGGGAGCTGTTTTTT. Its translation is CASSGGQGRPGELFF.

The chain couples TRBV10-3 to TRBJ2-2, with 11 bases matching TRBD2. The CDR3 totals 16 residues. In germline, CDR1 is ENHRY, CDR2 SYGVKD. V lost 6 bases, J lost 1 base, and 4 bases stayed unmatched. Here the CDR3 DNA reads TGTGCCATCAGCCCTACTAGCGGGGGGAACACCGGGGAGCTGTTTTTT. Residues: CAISPTSGGNTGELFF.

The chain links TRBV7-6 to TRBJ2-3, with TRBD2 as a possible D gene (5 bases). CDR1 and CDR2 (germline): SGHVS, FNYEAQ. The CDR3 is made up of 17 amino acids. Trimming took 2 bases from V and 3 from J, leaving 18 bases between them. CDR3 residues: CASSLLPFLAGTDTQYF. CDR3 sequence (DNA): TGTGCCAGCAGCTTATTACCCTTTCTAGCCGGGACAGATACGCAGTATTTT.

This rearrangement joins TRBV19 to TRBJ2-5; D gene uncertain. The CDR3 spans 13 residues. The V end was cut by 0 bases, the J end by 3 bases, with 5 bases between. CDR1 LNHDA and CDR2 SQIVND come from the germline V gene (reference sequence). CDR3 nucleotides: TGTGCCAGTAGTATAGACGAGGAAGAGACCCAGTACTTC. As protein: CASSIDEEETQYF.

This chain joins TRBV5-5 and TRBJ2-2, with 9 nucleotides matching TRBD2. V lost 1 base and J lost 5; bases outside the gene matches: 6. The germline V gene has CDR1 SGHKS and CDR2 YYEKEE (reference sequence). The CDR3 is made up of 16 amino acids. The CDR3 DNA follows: TGTGCCAGCAGCTTGCTGGCGGGAGGGCCGACCGGGGAGCTGTTTTTT. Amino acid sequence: CASSLLAGGPTGELFF.